A single sample is the source of the 21 T cell receptor beta chains below, sequenced in a study of blood T cell repertoires in COVID-19. TCRdb keeps only in-frame clones here, not all; method: immunoSEQ multiplex PCR. The sample yields approximately 210,000 clones, about 91% seen once. Sequencing was performed on PBMCs or T cells enriched from blood (not recorded which). The receptors here all came from a woman in her 50s with acute COVID-19.

The chain carries TRBV18 and TRBJ1-2, with 8 bases lining up with TRBD1. The germline CDR1 and CDR2 sequences are KGHSH and LQKENI. The CDR3 consists of 16 residues. The junction had 9 bases not matched to a gene; V was cut back by 0 bases and J by 6 bases. CDR3 bases: TGTGCCAGCTCACCACCGTCCAGGGGGCGCATCCATGGCTACACCTTC. It codes for CASSPPSRGRIHGYTF.

The chain links TRBV2 to TRBJ1-5; D gene uncertain. The CDR3 spans 13 residues. Trimming took off 5 bases at V and 7 bases at J, with 12 bases between the two ends. Germline loops: CDR1 SNHLY, CDR2 FYNNEI. CDR3 residues: CASSLPLRQPQHF. As DNA, the CDR3 is TGTGCCAGCAGTCTCCCTCTCCGGCAGCCCCAGCATTTT.

The chain is built from TRBV24-1 and TRBJ2-1; a possible D gene is TRBD1 (5 bases). Deletions cut 3 bases from V and 0 bases from J, with 17 bases between. The CDR3 totals 18 residues. Per germline, CDR1 KGHDR and CDR2 SFDVKD. The CDR3 coding sequence is TGTGCCACCAGTGATCCCCAGGGATCCGATATCTCCTACAATGAGCAGTTCTTC. As protein: CATSDPQGSDISYNEQFF.

The V and J genes are TRBV30 and TRBJ1-6; 7 bases fit TRBD1. The ends lost 7 bases at V and 7 bases at J; junction bases unmatched: 10. Germline V gene data show CDR1 as GTSNPN and CDR2 as SVGIG (reference sequence). The CDR3 totals 14 residues. CDR3 coding DNA: TGTGCCTACACCACTTCAGGGGGAAATTCACCCCTCCACTTT. Translated, it gives CAYTTSGGNSPLHF. Supplemented by reference TRBV30 and TRBJ1-6, the full variable domain reads SQTIHQWPATLVQPVGSPLSLECTVEGTSNPNLYWYRQAAGRGLQLLFYSVGIGQISSEVPQNLSASRPQDRQFILSSKKLLLSDSGFYLCAYTTSGGNSPLHFGNGTRLTVT.

This chain uses TRBV27 with TRBJ1-5; 7 nucleotides match TRBD1. Unmatched junction bases numbered 6, after V lost 8 bases and J lost 5 bases. The V gene's germline CDR1 is MNHEY and CDR2 SMNVEV (reference sequence). This CDR3 is built from 13 residues. The CDR3 reads CASGNRGHQPQHF. CDR3 DNA sequence: TGTGCCAGCGGCAATAGGGGGCATCAGCCCCAGCATTTT.

The chain links TRBV28 to TRBJ2-1; unclear D gene. This CDR3 is 11 amino acids long. V gave up 6 bases and J gave up 3 bases, with 3 bases separating them. Germline assignment: CDR1 MDHEN and CDR2 SYDVKM. The CDR3 DNA follows: TGTGCCAGCAGCTACTACAATGAGCAGTTCTTC. Amino acids: CASSYYNEQFF.

V gene TRBV28 combines with J gene TRBJ2-7, with 9 bases fitting TRBD2. This CDR3 has 16 amino acids. The V gene end was trimmed by 2 bases and the J gene end by 3 bases; junction bases not matched to a gene: 8. Germline assignment: CDR1 MDHEN and CDR2 SYDVKM. The CDR3 sequence is CASSLGAGGPVYEQYF. Here the CDR3 DNA reads TGTGCCAGCAGTTTAGGGGCGGGAGGGCCCGTCTACGAGCAGTACTTC.

The CDR3 is CASSQVNLAGVVYEQYF. The CDR3 DNA is TGTGCCAGCAGCCAAGTGAATCTAGCGGGAGTGGTTTACGAGCAGTACTTC. The genes are TRBV3-1 (or the pseudogene TRBV3-2) and TRBJ2-7; 10 bases line up with TRBD2. Germline values: CDR1 LGHDT, CDR2 YNNKEL (reference sequence). This CDR3 is built from 17 residues. V lost 1 base and J lost 4; bases outside the gene matches: 10.

J is TRBJ2-7 and V is TRBV19, with 8 bases fitting TRBD1. The CDR3 is 16 amino acids. V dropped 3 bases and J dropped 4; count of bases not matched to a gene: 11. Germline values: CDR1 LNHDA, CDR2 SQIVND (reference sequence). CDR3 nucleotide sequence: TGTGCCAGTAGTATCGGATCCGGGACAGGATTTTACGAGCAGTACTTC. It is translated as CASSIGSGTGFYEQYF. Based on the CDR3 plus reference TRBV19 and TRBJ2-7, the full variable domain is DGGITQSPKYLFRKEGQNVTLSCEQNLNHDAMYWYRQDPGQGLRLIYYSQIVNDFQKGDIAEGYSVSREKKESFPLTVTSAQKNPTAFYLCASSIGSGTGFYEQYFGPGTRLTVT.

A note on this clone: Other DNA sequences in the same sample also yield this CDR3. The chain is built from TRBV28 and TRBJ1-2, with D hard to call. CDR3 length: 12 residues. Per the germline V gene, CDR1 is MDHEN and CDR2 is SYDVKM. V was clipped by 2 bases and J by 4 bases, with 5 bases between them. This CDR3 reads CASSLEGYGYTF. CDR3 bases: TGTGCCAGCAGTTTAGAGGGCTATGGCTACACCTTC.

This chain links TRBV5-1 with TRBJ2-1, with 8 bases identical to TRBD2. In germline, CDR1 is SGHRS, CDR2 YFSETQ. The ends lost 0 bases at V and 0 bases at J; junction bases unmatched: 2. This CDR3 comprises 16 residues. CDR3 nucleotide sequence: TGCGCCAGCAGCTTGGGGGGGACTAGCTCCTACAATGAGCAGTTCTTC. It is translated as CASSLGGTSSYNEQFF.

The chain combines TRBV24-1 with TRBJ1-1; tentative D call: TRBD1 (5 bases). The ends were cut back, 7 bases at V and 5 bases at J, with 13 bases in the middle. Germline V gene lookup returns CDR1 KGHDR and CDR2 SFDVKD. The CDR3 totals 13 residues. CDR3 DNA: TGTGCCACCAGGTCGTTCGGGGGAACTGAAGCTTTCTTT. Translating gives CATRSFGGTEAFF.

The CDR3 spells CASSLSTYTDTQYF. The CDR3 DNA is TGTGCCAGCAGCCTGTCCACATACACAGATACGCAGTATTTT. J is TRBJ2-3 and V is TRBV6-4; D is unresolved. Deletions cut 6 bases from V and 2 bases from J, with 12 bases between. The CDR3 totals 14 residues. Germline V CDR1 and CDR2: MRHNA, SNTAGT.

This clone was seen only a few times. The chain employs TRBV19 and TRBJ1-1, with 8 positions matching TRBD1. J gave up 0 bases and V 7 bases, and 4 bases lay outside the gene matches. CDR1 and CDR2 (germline): LNHDA, SQIVND (reference sequence). The CDR3 consists of 14 residues. The chain's CDR3 is CASTMDRVNTEAFF. The CDR3 DNA follows: TGTGCCAGTACTATGGACAGGGTGAACACTGAAGCTTTCTTT.

The J gene is TRBJ2-7, the V gene TRBV6-5, with 9 bases identical to TRBD1. This CDR3 region has 15 residues. Trimming cost V 4 bases and J 4 bases; bases outside gene matches: 8. CDR1 MNHEY and CDR2 SVGAGI come from the germline V gene. CDR3 protein: CASSWQTGGRYEQYF. DNA of the CDR3: TGTGCCAGCAGTTGGCAGACAGGGGGACGGTACGAGCAGTACTTC.

The CDR3 bases are TGTGCCAGCAGCCCGGGGACAGGGGGCTTGACTGAAGCTTTCTTT. Protein product: CASSPGTGGLTEAFF. V and J are TRBV7-9 and TRBJ1-1; 12 bases fit TRBD1. The V segment lost 5 bases and the J segment 5 bases; nucleotides outside the gene matches: 6. CDR1 SEHNR and CDR2 FQNEAQ come from the germline V gene (reference sequence). This CDR3 contains 15 residues.

The V call is TRBV29-1, the J call TRBJ2-5; D might be TRBD1 (5 bases). The germline V gene has CDR1 SQVTM and CDR2 ANQGSEA. The V and J ends lost 8 bases and 1 base respectively, with 14 bases between them. The CDR3 is 13 residues long. The CDR3 DNA is TGCAGCCCCCTGATGGGGCCCCAAGAGACCCAGTACTTC. It encodes CSPLMGPQETQYF. Full variable domain (outside the CDR3, taken from reference TRBV29-1 and TRBJ2-5): SAVISQKPSRDICQRGTSLTIQCQVDSQVTMMFWYRQQPGQSLTLIATANQGSEATYESGFVIDKFPISRPNLTFSTLTVSNMSPEDSSIYLCSPLMGPQETQYFGPGTRLLVL.

This clone came up a few times. The gene calls are TRBV9 and TRBJ1-1; D is possibly TRBD1 (6 bases). The CDR3 spans 16 residues. Trimming pared 0 bases from V and 1 base from J, leaving 13 bases between. The germline V gene encodes CDR1 SGDLS and CDR2 YYNGEE. DNA for the CDR3: TGTGCCAGCAGCGTAGTTTCGGACAGAGCGAACACTGAAGCTTTCTTT. It encodes CASSVVSDRANTEAFF.

The chain combines TRBV9 with TRBJ1-2; 8 bases map to TRBD1. The CDR3 spans 14 residues. V was clipped by 2 bases and J by 8 bases; unmatched bases: 8. Germline V gives CDR1 SGDLS, CDR2 YYNGEE. This chain's CDR3 is CASSVPGQGEGYTF. The CDR3 DNA sequence: TGTGCCAGCAGCGTCCCAGGACAGGGCGAAGGCTACACCTTC.

The J gene is TRBJ1-4, the V gene TRBV5-1, with D perhaps matching TRBD1 (5 bases). The CDR3 has 14 residues. Trimming removed 0 bases at V and 4 bases at J, with 7 bases between. Germline V lookup: CDR1 SGHRS, CDR2 YFSETQ. CDR3 residues: CASSLETVNEKLFF. The CDR3, as DNA: TGCGCCAGCAGCTTGGAGACAGTTAATGAAAAACTGTTTTTT.

This chain joins TRBV7-3 and TRBJ1-2; tentative D call: TRBD1 (6 bases). The CDR3 is made up of 16 amino acids. Germline V gene sequence: CDR1 SGHTA, CDR2 FQGTGA. V was cut by 1 base and J by 1 base, with 13 bases left in between. CDR3: CASSLMSRGYNYGYTF. The CDR3 DNA sequence: TGTGCCAGCAGCTTAATGAGCAGGGGCTATAACTATGGCTACACCTTC.